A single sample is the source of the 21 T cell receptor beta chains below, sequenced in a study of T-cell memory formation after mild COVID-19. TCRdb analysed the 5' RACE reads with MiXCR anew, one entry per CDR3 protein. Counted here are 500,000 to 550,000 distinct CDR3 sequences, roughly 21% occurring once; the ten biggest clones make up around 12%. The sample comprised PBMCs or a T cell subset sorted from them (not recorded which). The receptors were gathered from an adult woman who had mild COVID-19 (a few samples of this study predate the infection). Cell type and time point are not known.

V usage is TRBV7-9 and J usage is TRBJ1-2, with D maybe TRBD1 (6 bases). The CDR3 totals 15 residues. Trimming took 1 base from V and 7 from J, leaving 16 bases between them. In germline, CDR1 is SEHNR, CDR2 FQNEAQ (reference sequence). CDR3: CASSLGVRGWIGYTF. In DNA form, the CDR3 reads TGTGCCAGCAGCTTAGGCGTCAGGGGATGGATTGGCTACACCTTC.

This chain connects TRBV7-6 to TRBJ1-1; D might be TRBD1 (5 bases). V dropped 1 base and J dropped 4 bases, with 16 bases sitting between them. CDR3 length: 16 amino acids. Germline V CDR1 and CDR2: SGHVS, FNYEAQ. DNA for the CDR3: TGTGCCAGCAGCTTAGAAAGGGGTGGAGGTGCCACTGAAGCTTTCTTT. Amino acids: CASSLERGGGATEAFF.

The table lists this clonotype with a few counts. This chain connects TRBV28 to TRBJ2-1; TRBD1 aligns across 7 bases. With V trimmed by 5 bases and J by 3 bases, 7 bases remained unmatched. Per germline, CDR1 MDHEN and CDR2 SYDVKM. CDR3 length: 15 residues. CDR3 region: CASSHDRANYNEQFF. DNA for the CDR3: TGTGCCAGCAGTCACGACAGGGCGAACTACAATGAGCAGTTCTTC.

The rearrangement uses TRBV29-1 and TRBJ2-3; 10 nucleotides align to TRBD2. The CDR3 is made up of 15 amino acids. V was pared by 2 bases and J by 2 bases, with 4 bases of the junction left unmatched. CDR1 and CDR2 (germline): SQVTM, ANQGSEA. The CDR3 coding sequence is TGCAGCGTTGAACTAGCGGGAGATCTCACAGATACGCAGTATTTT. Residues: CSVELAGDLTDTQYF.

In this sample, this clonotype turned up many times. CDR3 DNA sequence: TGTGCCAGCTCACCACTGGGAGCGGGGAGCTCCTACGAGCAGTACTTC. It specifies CASSPLGAGSSYEQYF. The chain recombines TRBV18 with TRBJ2-7; 7 nucleotides align to TRBD2. CDR1 is KGHSH, CDR2 LQKENI, per germline. Trimming took 1 base from V and 0 from J; bases not matched to a gene: 6. This CDR3 comprises 16 residues.

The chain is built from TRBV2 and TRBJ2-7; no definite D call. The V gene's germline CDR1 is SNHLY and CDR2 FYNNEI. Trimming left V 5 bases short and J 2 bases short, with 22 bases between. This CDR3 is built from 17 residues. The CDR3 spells CASSSSQLPGPPYEQYF. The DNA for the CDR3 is TGTGCCAGCAGTTCGTCCCAACTCCCCGGGCCGCCCTACGAGCAGTACTTC. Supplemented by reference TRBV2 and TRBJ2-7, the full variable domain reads EPEVTQTPSHQVTQMGQEVILRCVPISNHLYFYWYRQILGQKVEFLVSFYNNEISEKSEIFDDQFSVERPDGSNFTLKIRSTKLEDSAMYFCASSSSQLPGPPYEQYFGPGTRLTVT.

The CDR3 loop is CASSLTGTPLGTEAFF. The CDR3 DNA is TGTGCCAGCAGCTTGACAGGGACACCCCTTGGCACTGAAGCTTTCTTT. V and J are TRBV5-6 and TRBJ1-1; D perhaps matches TRBD1 (6 bases). Germline values: CDR1 SGHDT, CDR2 YYEEEE. The CDR3 spans 16 residues. V lost 1 base to trimming and J lost 4 bases, with 17 bases between them.

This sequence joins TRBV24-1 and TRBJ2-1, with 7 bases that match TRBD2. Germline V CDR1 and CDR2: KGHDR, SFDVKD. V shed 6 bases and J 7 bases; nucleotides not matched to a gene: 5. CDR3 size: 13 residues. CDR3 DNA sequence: TGTGCCACCAGTCGCGCGGGGGTAAATGAGCAGTTCTTC. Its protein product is CATSRAGVNEQFF.

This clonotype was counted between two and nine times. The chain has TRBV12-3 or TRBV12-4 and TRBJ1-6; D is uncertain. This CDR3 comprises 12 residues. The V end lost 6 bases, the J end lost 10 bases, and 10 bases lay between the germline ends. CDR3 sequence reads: CASRKSGSPLHF. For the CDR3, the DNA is TGTGCCAGCAGAAAAAGCGGCTCACCCCTCCACTTT.

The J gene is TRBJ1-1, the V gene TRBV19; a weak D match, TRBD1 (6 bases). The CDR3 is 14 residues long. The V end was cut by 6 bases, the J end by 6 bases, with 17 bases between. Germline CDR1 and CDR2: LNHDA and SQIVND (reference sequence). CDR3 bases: TGTGCCAGTAGCACGGGACACGGTTATGCTGAAGCTTTCTTT. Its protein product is CASSTGHGYAEAFF.

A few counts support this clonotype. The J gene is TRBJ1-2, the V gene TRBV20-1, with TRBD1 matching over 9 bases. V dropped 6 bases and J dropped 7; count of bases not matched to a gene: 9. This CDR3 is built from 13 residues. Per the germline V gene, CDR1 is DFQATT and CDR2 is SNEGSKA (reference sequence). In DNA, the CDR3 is TGCAGTGCGGGAACGGACAGGGGATCTGGCTACACCTTC. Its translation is CSAGTDRGSGYTF.

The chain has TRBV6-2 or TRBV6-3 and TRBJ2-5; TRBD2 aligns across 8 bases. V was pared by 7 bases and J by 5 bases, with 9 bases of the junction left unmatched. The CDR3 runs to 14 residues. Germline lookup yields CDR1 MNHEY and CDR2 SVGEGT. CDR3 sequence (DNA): TGTGCCAGCACCAGAAGCGGGAGTAAGGAGACCCAGTACTTC. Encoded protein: CASTRSGSKETQYF.

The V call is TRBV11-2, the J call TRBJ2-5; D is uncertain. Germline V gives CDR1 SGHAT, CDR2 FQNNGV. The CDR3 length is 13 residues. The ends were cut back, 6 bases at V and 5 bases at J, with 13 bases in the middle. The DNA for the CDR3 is TGTGCCAGCAGTTCGCCGACAAGTGAGACCCAGTACTTC. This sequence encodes CASSSPTSETQYF.

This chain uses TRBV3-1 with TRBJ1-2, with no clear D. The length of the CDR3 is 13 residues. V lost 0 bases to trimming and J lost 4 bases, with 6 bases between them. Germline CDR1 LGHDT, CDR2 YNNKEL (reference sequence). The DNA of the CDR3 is TGTGCCAGCAGCCAAGAGGGGATCTATGGCTACACCTTC. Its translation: CASSQEGIYGYTF.

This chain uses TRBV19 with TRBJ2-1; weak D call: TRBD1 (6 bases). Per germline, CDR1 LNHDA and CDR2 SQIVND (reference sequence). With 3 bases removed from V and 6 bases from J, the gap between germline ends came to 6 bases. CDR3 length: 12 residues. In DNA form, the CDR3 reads TGTGCCAGTAGTATCAGGGGCAATGAGCAGTTCTTC. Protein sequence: CASSIRGNEQFF.

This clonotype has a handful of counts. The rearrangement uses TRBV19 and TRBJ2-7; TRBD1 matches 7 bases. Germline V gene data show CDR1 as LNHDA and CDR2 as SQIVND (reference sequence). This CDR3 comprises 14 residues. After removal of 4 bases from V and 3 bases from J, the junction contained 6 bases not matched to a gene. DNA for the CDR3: TGTGCCAGTAGTACCGGGGACAGCCACTACGAGCAGTACTTC. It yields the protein CASSTGDSHYEQYF.

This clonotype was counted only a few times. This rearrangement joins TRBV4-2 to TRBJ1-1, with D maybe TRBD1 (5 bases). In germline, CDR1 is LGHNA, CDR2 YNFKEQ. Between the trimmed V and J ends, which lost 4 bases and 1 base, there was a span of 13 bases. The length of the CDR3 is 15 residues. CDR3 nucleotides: TGTGCCAGCAGCCCAAGGCAGGGACGGAACACTGAAGCTTTCTTT. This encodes CASSPRQGRNTEAFF.

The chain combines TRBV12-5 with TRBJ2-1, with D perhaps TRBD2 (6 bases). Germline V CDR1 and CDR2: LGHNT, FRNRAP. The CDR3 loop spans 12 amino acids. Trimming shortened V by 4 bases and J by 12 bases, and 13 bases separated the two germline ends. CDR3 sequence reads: CASGYASVVQFF. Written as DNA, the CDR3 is TGTGCTAGTGGTTACGCTAGCGTTGTGCAGTTCTTC.

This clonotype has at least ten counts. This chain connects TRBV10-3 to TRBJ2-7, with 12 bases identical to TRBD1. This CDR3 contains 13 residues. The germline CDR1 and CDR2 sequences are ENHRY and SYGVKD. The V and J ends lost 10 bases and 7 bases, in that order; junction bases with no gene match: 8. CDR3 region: CATTGTGGTEQYF. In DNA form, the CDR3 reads TGTGCCACGACCGGGACAGGGGGCACGGAGCAGTACTTC.

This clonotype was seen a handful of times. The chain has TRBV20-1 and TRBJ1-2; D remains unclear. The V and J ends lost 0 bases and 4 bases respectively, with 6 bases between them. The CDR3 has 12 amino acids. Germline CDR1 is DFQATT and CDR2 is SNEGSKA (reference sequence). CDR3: CSARESAYGYTF. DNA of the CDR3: TGCAGTGCTAGAGAATCAGCCTATGGCTACACCTTC.

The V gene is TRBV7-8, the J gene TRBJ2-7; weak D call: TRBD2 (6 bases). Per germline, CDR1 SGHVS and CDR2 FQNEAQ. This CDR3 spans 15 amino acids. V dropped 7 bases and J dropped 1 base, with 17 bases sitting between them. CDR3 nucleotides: TGTGCCAGCACCCCTTTGGTCGGGACTTCCTACGAGCAGTACTTC. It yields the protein CASTPLVGTSYEQYF. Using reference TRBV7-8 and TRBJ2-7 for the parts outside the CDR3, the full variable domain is GAGVSQSPRYKVAKRGQDVALRCDPISGHVSLFWYQQALGQGPEFLTYFQNEAQLDKSGLPSDRFFAERPEGSVSTLKIQRTQQEDSAVYLCASTPLVGTSYEQYFGPGTRLTVT.